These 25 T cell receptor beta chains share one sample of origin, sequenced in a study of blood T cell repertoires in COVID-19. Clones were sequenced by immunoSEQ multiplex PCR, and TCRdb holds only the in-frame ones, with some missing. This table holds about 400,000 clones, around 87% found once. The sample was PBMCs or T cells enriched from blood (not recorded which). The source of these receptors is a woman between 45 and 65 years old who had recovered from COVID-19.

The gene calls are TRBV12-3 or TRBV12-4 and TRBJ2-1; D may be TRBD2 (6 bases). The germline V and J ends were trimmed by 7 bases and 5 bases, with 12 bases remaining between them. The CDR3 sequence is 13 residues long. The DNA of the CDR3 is TGTGCCAGCAATTTTGGGGGGAACAATGAGCAGTTCTTC. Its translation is CASNFGGNNEQFF.

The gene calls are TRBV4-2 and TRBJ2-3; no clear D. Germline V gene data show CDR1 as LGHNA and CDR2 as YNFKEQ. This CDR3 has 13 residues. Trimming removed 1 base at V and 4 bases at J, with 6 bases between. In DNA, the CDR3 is TGTGCCAGCAGCCAAGGAAGCGCAGATACGCAGTATTTT. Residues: CASSQGSADTQYF.

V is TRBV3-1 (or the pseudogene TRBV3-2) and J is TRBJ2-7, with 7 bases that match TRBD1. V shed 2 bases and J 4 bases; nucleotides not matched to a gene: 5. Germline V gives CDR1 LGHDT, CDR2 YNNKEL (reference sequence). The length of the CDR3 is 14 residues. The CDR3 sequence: CASSQFPGGYEQYF. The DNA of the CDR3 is TGTGCCAGCAGCCAATTTCCAGGGGGTTACGAGCAGTACTTC.

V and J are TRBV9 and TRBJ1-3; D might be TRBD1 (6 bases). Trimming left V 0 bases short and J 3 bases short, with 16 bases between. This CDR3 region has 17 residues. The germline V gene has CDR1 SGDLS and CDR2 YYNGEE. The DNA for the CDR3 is TGTGCCAGCAGCGTAGGTCTAATAGGACAGTATGGAAACACCATATATTTT. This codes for CASSVGLIGQYGNTIYF.

The CDR3 DNA reads TGTGCCAGCTCAGGACAGGGTAACGGCGAAGCTTTCTTT. Translated, it gives CASSGQGNGEAFF. The V gene is TRBV18, the J gene TRBJ1-1; 8 bases are a match to TRBD1. There are 13 residues in the CDR3. After removal of 5 bases from V and 8 bases from J, the junction contained 7 bases not matched to a gene. Per germline, CDR1 KGHSH and CDR2 LQKENI.

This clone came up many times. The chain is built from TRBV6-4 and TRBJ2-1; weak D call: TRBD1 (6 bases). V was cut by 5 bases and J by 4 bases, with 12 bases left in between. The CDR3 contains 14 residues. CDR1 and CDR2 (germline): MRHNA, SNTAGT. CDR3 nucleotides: TGTGCCAGCAGTCAGCTAGGGGGATACAATGAGCAGTTCTTC. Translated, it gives CASSQLGGYNEQFF.

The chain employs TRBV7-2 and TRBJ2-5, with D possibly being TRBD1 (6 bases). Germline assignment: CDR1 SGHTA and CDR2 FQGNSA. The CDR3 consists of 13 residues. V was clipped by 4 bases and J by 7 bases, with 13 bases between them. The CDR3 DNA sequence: TGTGCCAGCAGCTCCCAGGGGATCGGGACCCAGTACTTC. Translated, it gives CASSSQGIGTQYF. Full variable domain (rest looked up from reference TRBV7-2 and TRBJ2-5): GAGVSQSPSNKVTEKGKDVELRCDPISGHTALYWYRQSLGQGLEFLIYFQGNSAPDKSGLPSDRFSAERTGGSVSTLTIQRTQQEDSAVYLCASSSQGIGTQYFGPGTRLLVL.

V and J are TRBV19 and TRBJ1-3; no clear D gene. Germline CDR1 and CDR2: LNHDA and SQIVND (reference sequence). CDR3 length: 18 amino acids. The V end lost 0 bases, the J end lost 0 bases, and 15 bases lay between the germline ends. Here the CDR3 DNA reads TGTGCCAGTAGTATAGATCTTTGGCGGACTTTCTCTGGAAACACCATATATTTT. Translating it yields CASSIDLWRTFSGNTIYF.

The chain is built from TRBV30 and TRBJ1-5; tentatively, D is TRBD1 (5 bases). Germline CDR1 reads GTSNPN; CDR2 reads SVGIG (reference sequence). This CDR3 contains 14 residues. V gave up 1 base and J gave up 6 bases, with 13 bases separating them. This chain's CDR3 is CAWSDRLLGQPQHF. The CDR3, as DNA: TGTGCCTGGAGTGACAGGCTTCTCGGTCAGCCCCAGCATTTT.

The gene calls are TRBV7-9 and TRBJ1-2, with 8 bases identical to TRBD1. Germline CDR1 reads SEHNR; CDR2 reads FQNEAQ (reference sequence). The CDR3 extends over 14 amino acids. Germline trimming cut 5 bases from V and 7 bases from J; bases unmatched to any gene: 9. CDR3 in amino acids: CASSQGTGDGGYTF. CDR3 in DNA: TGTGCCAGCAGCCAAGGGACAGGAGATGGTGGCTACACCTTC.

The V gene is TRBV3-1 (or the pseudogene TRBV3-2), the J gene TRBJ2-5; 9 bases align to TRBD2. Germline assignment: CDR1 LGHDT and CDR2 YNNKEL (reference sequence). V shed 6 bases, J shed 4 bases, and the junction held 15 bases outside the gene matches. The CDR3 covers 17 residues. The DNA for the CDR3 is TGTGCCAGCAGTTCCCCTAGAGGGGTGCGGGGGGGAGAGACCCAGTACTTC. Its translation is CASSSPRGVRGGETQYF.

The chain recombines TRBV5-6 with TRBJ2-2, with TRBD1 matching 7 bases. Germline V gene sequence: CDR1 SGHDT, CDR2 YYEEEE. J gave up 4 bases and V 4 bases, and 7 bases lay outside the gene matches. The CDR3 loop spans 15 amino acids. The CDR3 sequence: CASSRGQLSTGELFF. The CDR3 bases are TGTGCCAGCAGCAGGGGACAGTTGAGCACCGGGGAGCTGTTTTTT.

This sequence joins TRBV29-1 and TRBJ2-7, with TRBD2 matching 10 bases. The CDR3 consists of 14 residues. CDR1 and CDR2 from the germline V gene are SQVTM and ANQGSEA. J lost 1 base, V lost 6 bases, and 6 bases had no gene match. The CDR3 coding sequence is TGCAGCGTCGAGAGGACTAGCGGATCCTACGAGCAGTACTTC. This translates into CSVERTSGSYEQYF.

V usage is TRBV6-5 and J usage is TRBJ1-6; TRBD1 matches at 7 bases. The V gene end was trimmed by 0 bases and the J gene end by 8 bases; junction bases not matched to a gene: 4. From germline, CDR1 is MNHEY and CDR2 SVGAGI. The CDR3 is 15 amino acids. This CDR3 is CASSYSTRGDSPLHF. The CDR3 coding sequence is TGTGCCAGCAGTTACTCGACCAGGGGGGATTCACCCCTCCACTTT.

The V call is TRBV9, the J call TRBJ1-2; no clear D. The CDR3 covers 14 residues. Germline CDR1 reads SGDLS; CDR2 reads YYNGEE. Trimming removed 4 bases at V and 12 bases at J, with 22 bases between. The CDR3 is CASSPSLSGLGDTF. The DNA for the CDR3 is TGTGCCAGCAGCCCCTCCTTGTCCGGACTTGGTGACACCTTC.

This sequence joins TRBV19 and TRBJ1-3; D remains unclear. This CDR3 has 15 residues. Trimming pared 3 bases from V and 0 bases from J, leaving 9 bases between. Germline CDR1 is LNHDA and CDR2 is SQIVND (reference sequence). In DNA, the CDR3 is TGTGCCAGTAGTATCACAGACTACTCTGGAAACACCATATATTTT. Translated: CASSITDYSGNTIYF.

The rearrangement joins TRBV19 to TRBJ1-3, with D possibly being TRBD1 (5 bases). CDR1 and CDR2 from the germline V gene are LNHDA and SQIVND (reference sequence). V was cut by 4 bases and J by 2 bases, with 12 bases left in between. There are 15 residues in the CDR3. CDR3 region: CASSTGLPPGNTIYF. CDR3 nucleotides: TGTGCCAGTAGTACAGGGCTTCCTCCTGGAAACACCATATATTTT.

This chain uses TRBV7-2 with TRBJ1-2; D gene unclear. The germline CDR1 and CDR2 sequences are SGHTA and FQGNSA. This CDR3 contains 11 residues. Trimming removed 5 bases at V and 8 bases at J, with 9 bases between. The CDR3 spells CASSPGLGYTF. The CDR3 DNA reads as TGTGCCAGCAGCCCTGGACTAGGCTACACCTTC.

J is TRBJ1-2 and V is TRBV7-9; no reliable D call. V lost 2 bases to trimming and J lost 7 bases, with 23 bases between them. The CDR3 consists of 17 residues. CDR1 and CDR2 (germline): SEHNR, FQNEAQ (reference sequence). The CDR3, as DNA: TGTGCCAGCAGCTTATGGGGAGGCGATCGGACGGCGTCTGGCTACACCTTC. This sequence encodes CASSLWGGDRTASGYTF. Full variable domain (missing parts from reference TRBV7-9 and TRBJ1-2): DTGVSQNPRHKITKRGQNVTFRCDPISEHNRLYWYRQTLGQGPEFLTYFQNEAQLEKSRLLSDRFSAERPKGSFSTLEIQRTEQGDSAMYLCASSLWGGDRTASGYTFGSGTRLTVV.

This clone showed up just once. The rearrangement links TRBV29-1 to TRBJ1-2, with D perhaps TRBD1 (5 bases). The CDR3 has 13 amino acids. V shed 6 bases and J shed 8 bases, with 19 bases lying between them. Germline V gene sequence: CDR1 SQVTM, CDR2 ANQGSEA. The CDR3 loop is CSVSPGNGDGYTF. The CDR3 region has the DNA TGCAGCGTAAGCCCAGGGAATGGAGACGGCTACACCTTC. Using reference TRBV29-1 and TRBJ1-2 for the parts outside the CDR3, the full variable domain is SAVISQKPSRDICQRGTSLTIQCQVDSQVTMMFWYRQQPGQSLTLIATANQGSEATYESGFVIDKFPISRPNLTFSTLTVSNMSPEDSSIYLCSVSPGNGDGYTFGSGTRLTVV.

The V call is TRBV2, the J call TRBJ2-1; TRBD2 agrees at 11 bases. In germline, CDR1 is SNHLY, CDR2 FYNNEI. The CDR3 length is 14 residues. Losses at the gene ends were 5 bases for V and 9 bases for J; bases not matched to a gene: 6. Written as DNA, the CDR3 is TGTGCCAGCAGTCTTAGCGGGGGGGCCGGTGAGCAGTTCTTC. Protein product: CASSLSGGAGEQFF.

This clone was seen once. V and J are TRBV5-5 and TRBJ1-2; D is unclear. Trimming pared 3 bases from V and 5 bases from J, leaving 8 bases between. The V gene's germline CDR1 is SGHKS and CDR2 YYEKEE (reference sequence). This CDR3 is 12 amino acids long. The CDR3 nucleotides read TGTGCCAGCAGCTCACCTCGGTATGGCTACACCTTC. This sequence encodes CASSSPRYGYTF.

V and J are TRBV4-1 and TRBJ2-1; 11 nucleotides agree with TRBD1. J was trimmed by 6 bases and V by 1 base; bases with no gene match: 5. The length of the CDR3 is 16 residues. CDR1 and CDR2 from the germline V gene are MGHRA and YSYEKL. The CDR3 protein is CASSQVWDRGGNEQFF. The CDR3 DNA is TGCGCCAGCAGCCAAGTCTGGGACAGGGGGGGCAATGAGCAGTTCTTC.

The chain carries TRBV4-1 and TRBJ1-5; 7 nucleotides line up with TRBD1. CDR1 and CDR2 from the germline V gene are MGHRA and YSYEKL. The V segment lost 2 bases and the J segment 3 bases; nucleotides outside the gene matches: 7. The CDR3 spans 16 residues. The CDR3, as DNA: TGCGCCAGCAGCCAATTAGAGACAGGGATCAATCAGCCCCAGCATTTT. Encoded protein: CASSQLETGINQPQHF.

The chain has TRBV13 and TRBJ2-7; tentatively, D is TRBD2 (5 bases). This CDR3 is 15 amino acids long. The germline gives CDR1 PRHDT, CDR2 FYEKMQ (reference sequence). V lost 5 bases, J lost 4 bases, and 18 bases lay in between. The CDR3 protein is CASSPRPDWKYEQYF. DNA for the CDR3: TGTGCCAGCAGCCCGCGACCGGACTGGAAATACGAGCAGTACTTC.